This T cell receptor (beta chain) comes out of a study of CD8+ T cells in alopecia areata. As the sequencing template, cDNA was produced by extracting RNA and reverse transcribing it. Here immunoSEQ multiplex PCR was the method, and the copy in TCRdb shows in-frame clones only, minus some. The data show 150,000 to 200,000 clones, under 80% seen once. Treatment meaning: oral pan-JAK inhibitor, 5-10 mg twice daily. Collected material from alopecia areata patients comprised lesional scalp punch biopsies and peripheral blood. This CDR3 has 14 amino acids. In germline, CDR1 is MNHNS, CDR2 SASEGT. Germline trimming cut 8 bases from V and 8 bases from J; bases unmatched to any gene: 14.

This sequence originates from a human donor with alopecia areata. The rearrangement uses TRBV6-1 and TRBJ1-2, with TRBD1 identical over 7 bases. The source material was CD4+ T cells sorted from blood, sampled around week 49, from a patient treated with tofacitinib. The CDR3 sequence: CASQGQRGDGGYTF. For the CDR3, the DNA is TGTGCCAGCCAGGGACAGCGGGGTGATGGAGGCTACACCTTC.